In this sample, the clone carrying this T cell receptor (beta chain) turned up a few times. Its antigen remains unidentified. The repertoire was sequenced with immunoSEQ multiplex PCR; TCRdb's copy has only in-frame clones and lacks some. The sample has about 90,000 clones; 83% are singletons. This entry comes from a study of PD-1 blockade in classical Hodgkin lymphoma. Study details: Intravenous infusions of nivolumab 3 mg/kg reached patients every 2 weeks.

Time point described: cycle 4 day 1 (C4D1), after about 6 weeks of nivolumab. Relapses following autologous stem cell transplantation were seen in all patients, with brentuximab vedotin exposure varying. Study-wide results and caveats: Baseline diversity was lower in partial responders and progressors than complete responders.

CDR3 length equals 13 residues. Trimming pared 4 bases from V and 6 bases from J, leaving 13 bases between. Germline V gene sequence: CDR1 SGHDT, CDR2 YYEEEE. The rearrangement links TRBV5-6 to TRBJ1-1; TRBD1 might be the D (6 bases). The receptor was isolated from a human donor with classical Hodgkin lymphoma. The source was peripheral blood mononuclear cells (PBMCs), collected before the fourth cycle of nivolumab. In DNA form, the CDR3 reads TGTGCCAGCAGCCGTACAGGGATCGCTGAAGCTTTCTTT. This codes for CASSRTGIAEAFF.